This T cell receptor beta chain came from a study of blood T cells in healthy people across ages. Study overall: Template switching recovered approximately one barcoded beta molecule for every two T cells.

A second PCR, run for 7 to 11 cycles, used a sample-barcoded 5' primer plus a J-beta primer mix. TCRdb reanalysed the 5' RACE reads using MiXCR and keeps one entry per CDR3 protein. The table has approximately 900,000 distinct CDR3 sequences, 45% to 50% seen once. General study findings and limits: The diversity estimates, figures obtained from one million T cells, were considered underestimates. When set beside aged donors, long-lived donors presented more naive CD4+ cells and higher diversity.

The CDR3 is 14 residues long. Germline-derived CDR1 and CDR2 are SGHRS and YFSETQ. V lost 1 base, J lost 0 bases, and 8 bases lay in between. Comment on this clonotype: No antigen is known for it.

Source material: blood. This chain uses TRBV5-1 with TRBJ2-7; D call uncertain. The clonotype comes from a man aged 25 to 40 in good health. The CDR3 protein is CASSLNSPSYEQYF. CDR3 bases: TGCGCCAGCAGCTTGAACTCGCCCTCCTACGAGCAGTACTTC.